This TCR beta chain was captured in a study of early T cells in non-severe SARS-CoV-2 infection (dated by TCRdb to 2020 to 2022). For the wider study: Because TCR sequencing was done on bulk RNA from unsorted whole blood, the alpha and beta chains could not be paired.

From a lookup of the germline V gene, CDR1 and CDR2 are MNHEY and SVGEGT. V loses 3 bases, J loses 5 bases, and the germline ends lie 10 bases apart. Counted from cysteine to phenylalanine, this CDR3 has 13 amino acids. CDR3 DNA is the only sequence kept; it has 39 bases, read in frame from the first base. Library preparation was by 5' RACE. Sequencing used a NextSeq 500. The TCR library protocol attached unique molecular identifiers to individual cDNA molecules to correct for sequencing error and PCR bias. Sequencing covered both TCR alpha and beta chains, and within each sample the abundances of alpha and beta sequences were tightly co-correlated. The source study handled its data this way. Decombinator V4 was used to annotate TCR sequences for V gene, J gene and CDR3. TCRs were defined as expanded if a significant change between any two time points was detected under a Poisson model with p below 0.0001. TCR abundances were normalised to the total number of TCRs sequenced in each sample and reported as counts per million. TRAV1-2 paired with TRAJ12, TRAJ20 or TRAJ33 defined MAIT TCRs, while TRAV10 paired with TRAJ18 defined iNKT TCRs. VDJdb, accessed 1 November 2021, was searched for CMV, EBV and SARS-CoV-2 annotated TCRs, with TCRs annotated for multiple antigens excluded. The public reads were quality trimmed at Q25 with fastp and then assembled into clones with MiXCR by TCRdb, keeping productive beta chains. Every distinct CDR3 protein forms one entry, paired with its most common genes and DNA. TCRdb's processing, not the authors' own work, is the source of the V and J calls. This sample holds some 83,000 distinct CDR3 sequences; about 10% were observed only once. The ten largest clonotypes hold around 7.5% of the sample.

A case-control design nested within a healthcare worker cohort in London, UK, was used, with weekly nasopharyngeal swab PCR tests and blood sampling performed. Healthcare workers were enrolled in the week of the UK lockdown, from 23 to 31 March 2020, and were followed every week for up to roughly 15 weeks. This clonotype occurred a few times. Its antigen is unknown. The record has no base qualities; no much larger clone is one base away. The paper as a whole reports these results and caveats: VDJdb matching was skewed toward anti-spike CD8 responses and likely underestimated virus-specific expansions, missing private and CD4 specificities.

The receptor chain draws on TRBV6-2 or TRBV6-3 and TRBJ2-5; the D gene is perhaps TRBD2, from 5 matching bases. This sequence originates from an adult who was a healthcare worker with PCR-confirmed SARS-CoV-2 infection or an uninfected control (not recorded which). The material was whole blood, obtained at baseline. The CDR3 is CASSYAGIETQYF. The DNA reads as follows: TGTGCCAGCAGTTATGCCGGGATTGAGACCCAGTACTTC.